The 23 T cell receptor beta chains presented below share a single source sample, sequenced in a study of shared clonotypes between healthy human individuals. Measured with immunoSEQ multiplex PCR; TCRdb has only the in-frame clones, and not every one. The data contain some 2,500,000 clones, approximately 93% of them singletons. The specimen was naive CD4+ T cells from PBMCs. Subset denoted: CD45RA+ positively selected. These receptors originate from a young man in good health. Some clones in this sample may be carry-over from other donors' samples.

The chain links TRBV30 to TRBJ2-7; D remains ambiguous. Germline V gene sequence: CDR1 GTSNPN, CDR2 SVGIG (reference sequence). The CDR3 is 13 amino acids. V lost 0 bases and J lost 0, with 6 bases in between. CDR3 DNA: TGTGCCTGGAGTGTAAGTGTCTCCTACGAGCAGTACTTC. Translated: CAWSVSVSYEQYF.

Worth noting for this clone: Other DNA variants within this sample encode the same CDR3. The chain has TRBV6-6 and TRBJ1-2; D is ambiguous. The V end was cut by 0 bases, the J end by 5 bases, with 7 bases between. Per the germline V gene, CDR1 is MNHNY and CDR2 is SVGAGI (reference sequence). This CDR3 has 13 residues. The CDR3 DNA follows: TGTGCCAGCAGTTACTCGACTCAGTATGGCTACACCTTC. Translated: CASSYSTQYGYTF.

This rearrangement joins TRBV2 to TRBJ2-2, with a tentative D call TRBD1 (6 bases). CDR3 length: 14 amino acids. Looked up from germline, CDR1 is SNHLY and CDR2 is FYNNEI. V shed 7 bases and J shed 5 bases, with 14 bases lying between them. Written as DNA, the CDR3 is TGTGCCAGCAACCAACAGGGAAATACCGGGGAGCTGTTTTTT. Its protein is CASNQQGNTGELFF.

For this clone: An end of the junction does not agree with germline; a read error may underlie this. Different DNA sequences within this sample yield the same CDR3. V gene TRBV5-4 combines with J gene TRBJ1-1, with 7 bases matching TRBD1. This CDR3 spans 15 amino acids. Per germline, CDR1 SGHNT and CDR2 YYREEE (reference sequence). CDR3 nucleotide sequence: TGTGCCAGCAGTTCAGGCAAACAGGGGAACACTGAGGCTTTCTTT. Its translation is CASSSGKQGNTEAFF.

In DNA, the CDR3 is TGTGCCAGCAGGTGCGTTGGTCCACAAGAGACCCAGTACTTC. It codes for CASRCVGPQETQYF. The chain combines TRBV6-4 with TRBJ2-5, with no clear D. Germline CDR1 MRHNA, CDR2 SNTAGT. V dropped 6 bases and J dropped 2 bases, with 13 bases sitting between them. CDR3 length equals 14 residues.

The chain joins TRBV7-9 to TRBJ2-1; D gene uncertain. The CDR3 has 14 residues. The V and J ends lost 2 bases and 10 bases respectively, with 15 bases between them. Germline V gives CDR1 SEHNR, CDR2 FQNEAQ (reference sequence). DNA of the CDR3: TGTGCCAGCAGCTTACCCCACCTTCAAAGGGAGCAGTTCTTC. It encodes CASSLPHLQREQFF.

In DNA, the CDR3 is TGTGCCAGCAGCGTACGACAGGGGACCGGGGAGCTGTTTTTT. This codes for CASSVRQGTGELFF. The rearrangement links TRBV9 to TRBJ2-2, with 8 nucleotides matching TRBD1. The ends lost 1 base at V and 5 bases at J; junction bases unmatched: 1. Looked up from germline, CDR1 is SGDLS and CDR2 is YYNGEE. The CDR3 length is 14 residues.

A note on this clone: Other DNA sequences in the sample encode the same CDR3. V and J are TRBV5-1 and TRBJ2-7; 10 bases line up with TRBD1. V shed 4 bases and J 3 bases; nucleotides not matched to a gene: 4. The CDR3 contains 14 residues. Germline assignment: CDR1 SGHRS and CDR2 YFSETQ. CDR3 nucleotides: TGCGCCAGCAGCCTTCGGACAGGGGGCTACGAGCAGTACTTC. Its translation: CASSLRTGGYEQYF.

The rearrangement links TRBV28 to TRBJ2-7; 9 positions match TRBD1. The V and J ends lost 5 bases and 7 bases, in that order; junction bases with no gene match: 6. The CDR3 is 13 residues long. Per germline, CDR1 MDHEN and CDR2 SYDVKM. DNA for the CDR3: TGTGCCAGCAGTATACAGGGGGCGGGTGAGCAGTACTTC. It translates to CASSIQGAGEQYF.

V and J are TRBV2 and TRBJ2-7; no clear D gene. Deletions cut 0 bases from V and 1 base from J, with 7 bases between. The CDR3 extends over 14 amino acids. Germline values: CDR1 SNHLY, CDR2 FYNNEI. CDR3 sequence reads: CASSEARASYEQYF. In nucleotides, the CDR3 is TGTGCCAGCAGTGAAGCCCGGGCTTCCTACGAGCAGTACTTC.

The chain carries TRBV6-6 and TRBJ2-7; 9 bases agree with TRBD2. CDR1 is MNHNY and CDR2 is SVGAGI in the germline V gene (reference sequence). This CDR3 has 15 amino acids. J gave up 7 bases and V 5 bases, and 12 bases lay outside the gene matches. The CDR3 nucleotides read TGTGCCAGCAGTGTTATTGCGGGAGGGCCGGTAGAGCAGTACTTC. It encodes CASSVIAGGPVEQYF.

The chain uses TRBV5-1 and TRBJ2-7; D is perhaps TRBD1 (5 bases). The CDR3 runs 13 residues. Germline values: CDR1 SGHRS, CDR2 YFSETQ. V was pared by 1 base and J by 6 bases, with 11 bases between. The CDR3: CASSLSQGAEQYF. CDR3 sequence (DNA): TGCGCCAGCAGCTTGTCACAAGGGGCCGAGCAGTACTTC.

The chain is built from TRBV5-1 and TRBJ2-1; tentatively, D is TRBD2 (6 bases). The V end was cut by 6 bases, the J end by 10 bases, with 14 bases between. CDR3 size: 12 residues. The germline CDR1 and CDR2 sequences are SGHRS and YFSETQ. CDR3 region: CASKPTGLEQFF. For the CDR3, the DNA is TGCGCCAGCAAACCGACCGGACTAGAGCAGTTCTTC.

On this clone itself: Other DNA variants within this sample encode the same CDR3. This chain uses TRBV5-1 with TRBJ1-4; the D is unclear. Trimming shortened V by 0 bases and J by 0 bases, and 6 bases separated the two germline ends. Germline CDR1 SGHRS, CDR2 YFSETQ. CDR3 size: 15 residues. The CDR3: CASSLGAATNEKLFF. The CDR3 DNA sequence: TGCGCCAGCAGCTTGGGGGCGGCAACTAATGAAAAACTGTTTTTT.

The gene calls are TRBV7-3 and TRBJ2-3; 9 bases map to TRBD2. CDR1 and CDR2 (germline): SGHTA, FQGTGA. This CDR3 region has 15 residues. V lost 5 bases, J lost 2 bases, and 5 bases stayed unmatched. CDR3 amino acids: CASSLAGSYTDTQYF. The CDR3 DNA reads TGTGCCAGCAGCCTAGCGGGGAGCTACACAGATACGCAGTATTTT.

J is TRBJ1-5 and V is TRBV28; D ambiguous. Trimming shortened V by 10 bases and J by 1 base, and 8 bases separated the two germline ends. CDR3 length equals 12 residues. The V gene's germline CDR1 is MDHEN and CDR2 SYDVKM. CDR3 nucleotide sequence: TGTGCCACCCGCCGGAGCAATCAGCCCCAGCATTTT. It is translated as CATRRSNQPQHF.

In DNA, the CDR3 is TGTGCCAGTAGTATGGCGCCTCCGGAGGGGAGCAATCAGCCCCAGCATTTT. Protein sequence: CASSMAPPEGSNQPQHF. V usage is TRBV19 and J usage is TRBJ1-5; possible D gene TRBD1, 5 bases. Trimming cost V 3 bases and J 1 base, with 16 bases left between them. Per the germline V gene, CDR1 is LNHDA and CDR2 is SQIVND (reference sequence). The CDR3 runs to 17 residues.

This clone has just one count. The CDR3 is CASSPGGSGNEQFF. CDR3 in DNA: TGTGCCAGCAGCCCCGGTGGGTCCGGCAATGAGCAGTTCTTC. This sequence joins TRBV28 and TRBJ2-1; D uncertain. CDR1 and CDR2 (germline): MDHEN, SYDVKM. V lost 6 bases and J lost 6, with 15 bases in between. This CDR3 contains 14 residues.

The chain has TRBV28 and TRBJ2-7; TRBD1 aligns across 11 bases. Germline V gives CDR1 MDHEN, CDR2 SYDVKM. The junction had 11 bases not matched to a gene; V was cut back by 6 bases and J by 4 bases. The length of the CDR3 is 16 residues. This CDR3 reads CASSILPGQGDYEQYF. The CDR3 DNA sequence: TGTGCCAGCAGCATACTCCCGGGACAGGGGGATTACGAGCAGTACTTC.

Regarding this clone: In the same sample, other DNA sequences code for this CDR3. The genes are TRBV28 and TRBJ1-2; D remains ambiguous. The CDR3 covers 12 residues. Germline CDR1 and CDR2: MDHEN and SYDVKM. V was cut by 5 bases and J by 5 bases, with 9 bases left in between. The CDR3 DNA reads TGTGCCAGCAGTGGCCTCGGGTATGGCTACACCTTC. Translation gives CASSGLGYGYTF.

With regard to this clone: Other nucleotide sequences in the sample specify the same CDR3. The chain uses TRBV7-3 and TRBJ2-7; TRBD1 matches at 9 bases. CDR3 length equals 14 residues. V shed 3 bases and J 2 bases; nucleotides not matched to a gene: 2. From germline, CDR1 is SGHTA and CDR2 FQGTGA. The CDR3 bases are TGTGCCAGCAGCTTCGGGACAGGGCCCTACGAGCAGTACTTC. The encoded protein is CASSFGTGPYEQYF.

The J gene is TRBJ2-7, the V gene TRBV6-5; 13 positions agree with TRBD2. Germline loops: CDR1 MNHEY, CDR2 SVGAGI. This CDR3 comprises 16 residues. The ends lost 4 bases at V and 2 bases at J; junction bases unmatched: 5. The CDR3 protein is CASSSPTSGRTYEQYF. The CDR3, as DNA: TGTGCCAGCAGTTCACCGACTAGCGGGAGGACCTACGAGCAGTACTTC.

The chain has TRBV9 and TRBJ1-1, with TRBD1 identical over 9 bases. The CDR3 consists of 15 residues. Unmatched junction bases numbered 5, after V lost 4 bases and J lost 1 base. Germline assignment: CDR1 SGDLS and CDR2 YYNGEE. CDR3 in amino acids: CASSPQGAGNTEAFF. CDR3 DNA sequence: TGTGCCAGCAGCCCACAGGGGGCGGGGAACACTGAAGCTTTCTTT.